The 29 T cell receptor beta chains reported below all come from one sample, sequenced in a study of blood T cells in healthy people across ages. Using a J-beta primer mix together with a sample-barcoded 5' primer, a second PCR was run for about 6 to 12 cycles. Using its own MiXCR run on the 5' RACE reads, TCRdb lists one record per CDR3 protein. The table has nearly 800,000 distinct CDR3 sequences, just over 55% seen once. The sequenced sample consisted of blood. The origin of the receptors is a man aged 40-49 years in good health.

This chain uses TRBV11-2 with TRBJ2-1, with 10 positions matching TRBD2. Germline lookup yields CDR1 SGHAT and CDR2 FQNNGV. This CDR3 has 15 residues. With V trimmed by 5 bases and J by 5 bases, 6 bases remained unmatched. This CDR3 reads CASSPGTSANNEQFF. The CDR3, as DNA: TGTGCCAGCAGCCCCGGGACTAGCGCAAACAATGAGCAGTTCTTC.

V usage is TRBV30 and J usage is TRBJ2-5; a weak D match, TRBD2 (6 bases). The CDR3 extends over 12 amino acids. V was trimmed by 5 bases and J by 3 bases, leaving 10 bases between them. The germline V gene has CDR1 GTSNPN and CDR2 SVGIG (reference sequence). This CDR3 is CAWDSGEETQYF. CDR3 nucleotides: TGTGCCTGGGATAGCGGTGAAGAGACCCAGTACTTC.

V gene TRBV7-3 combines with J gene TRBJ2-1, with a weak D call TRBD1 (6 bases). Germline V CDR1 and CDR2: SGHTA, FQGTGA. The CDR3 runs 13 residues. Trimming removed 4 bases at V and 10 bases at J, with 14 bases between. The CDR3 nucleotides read TGTGCCAGCAGCTCCAACAGGGAATCCGAGCAGTTCTTC. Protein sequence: CASSSNRESEQFF.

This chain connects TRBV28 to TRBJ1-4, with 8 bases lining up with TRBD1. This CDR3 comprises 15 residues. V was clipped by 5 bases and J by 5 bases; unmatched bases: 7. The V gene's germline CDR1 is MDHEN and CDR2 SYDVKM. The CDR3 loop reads CASSPRQGRNEKLFF. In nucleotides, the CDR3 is TGTGCCAGCAGTCCGCGACAGGGGCGAAATGAAAAACTGTTTTTT.

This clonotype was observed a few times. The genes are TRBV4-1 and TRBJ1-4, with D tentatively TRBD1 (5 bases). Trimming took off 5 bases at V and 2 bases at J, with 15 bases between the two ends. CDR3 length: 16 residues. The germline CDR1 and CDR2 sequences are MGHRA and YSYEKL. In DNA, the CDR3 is TGCGCCAGCAGCTTACAACCGGGACGGACTAATGAAAAACTGTTTTTT. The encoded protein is CASSLQPGRTNEKLFF.

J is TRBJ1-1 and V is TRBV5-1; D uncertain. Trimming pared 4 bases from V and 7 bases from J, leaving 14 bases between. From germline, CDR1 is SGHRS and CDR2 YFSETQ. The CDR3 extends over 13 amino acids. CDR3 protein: CASSESGGFEAFF. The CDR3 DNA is TGCGCCAGCAGCGAATCAGGAGGATTTGAAGCTTTCTTT.

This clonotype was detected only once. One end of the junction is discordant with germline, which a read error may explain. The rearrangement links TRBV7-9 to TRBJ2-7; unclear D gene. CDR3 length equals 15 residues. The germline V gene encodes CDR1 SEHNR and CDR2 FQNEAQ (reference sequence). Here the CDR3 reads CASSLGPDNTYEQYF. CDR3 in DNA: TGTGCCAGCAGCTTAGGGCCGGATAATACCTATGAGCAGTACTTC.

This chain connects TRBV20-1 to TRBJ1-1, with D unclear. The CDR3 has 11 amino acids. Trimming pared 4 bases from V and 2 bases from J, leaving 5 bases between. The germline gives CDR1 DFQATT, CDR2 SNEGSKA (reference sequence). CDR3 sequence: CSATPNTEAFF. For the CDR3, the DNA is TGCAGTGCTACTCCTAACACTGAAGCTTTCTTT.

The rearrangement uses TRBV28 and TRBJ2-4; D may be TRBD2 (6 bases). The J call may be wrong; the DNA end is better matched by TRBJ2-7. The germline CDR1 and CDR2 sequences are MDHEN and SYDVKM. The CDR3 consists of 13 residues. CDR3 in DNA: TGTGCCAGCAGTTTAGGCGGGGCCCACGAGCAGTACTTC. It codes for CASSLGGAHEQYF.

CDR3 nucleotides: TGTGCCAGCAGCTTGGGGGACAGGGGCTGGGTCACTGAAGCTTTCTTT. Protein: CASSLGDRGWVTEAFF. The V gene is TRBV5-5, the J gene TRBJ1-1, with 10 bases aligning to TRBD1. From germline, CDR1 is SGHKS and CDR2 YYEKEE (reference sequence). Trimming removed 0 bases from V and 4 bases from J; junction bases left unmatched: 6. The CDR3 is 16 amino acids.

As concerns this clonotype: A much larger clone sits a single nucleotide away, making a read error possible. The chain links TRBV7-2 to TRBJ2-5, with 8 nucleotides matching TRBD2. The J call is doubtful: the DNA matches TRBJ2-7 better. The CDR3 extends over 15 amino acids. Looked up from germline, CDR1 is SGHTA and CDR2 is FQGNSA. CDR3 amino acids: CASSLGRAGAYEQYF. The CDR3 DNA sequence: TGTGCCAGCAGCTTAGGGCGAGCGGGAGCCTACGAGCAGTACTTC.

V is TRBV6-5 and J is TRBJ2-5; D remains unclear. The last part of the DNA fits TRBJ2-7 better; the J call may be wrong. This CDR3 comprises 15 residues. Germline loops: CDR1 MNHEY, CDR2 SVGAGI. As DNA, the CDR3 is TGTGCCAGCAGTTACTCGCTAGGACCTTCCTACGAGCAGTACTTC. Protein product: CASSYSLGPSYEQYF.

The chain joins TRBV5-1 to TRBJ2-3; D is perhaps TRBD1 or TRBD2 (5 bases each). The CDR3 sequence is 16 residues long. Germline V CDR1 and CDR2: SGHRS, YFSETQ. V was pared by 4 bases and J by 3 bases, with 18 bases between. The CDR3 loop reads CASSPLGASRTDTQYF. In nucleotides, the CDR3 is TGCGCCAGCAGCCCCCTCGGGGCTAGTCGAACAGATACGCAGTATTTT.

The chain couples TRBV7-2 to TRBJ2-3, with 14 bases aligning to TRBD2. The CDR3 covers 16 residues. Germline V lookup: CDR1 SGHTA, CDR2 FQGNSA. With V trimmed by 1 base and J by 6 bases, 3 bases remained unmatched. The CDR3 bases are TGTGCCAGCAGCTTAGTGGGACTAGCGGGAGTGGATACGCAGTATTTT. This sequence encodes CASSLVGLAGVDTQYF.

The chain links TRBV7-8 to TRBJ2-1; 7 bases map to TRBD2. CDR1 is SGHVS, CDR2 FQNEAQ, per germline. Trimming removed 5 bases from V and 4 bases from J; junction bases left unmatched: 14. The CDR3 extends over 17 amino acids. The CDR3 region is CASSPPGGTSSYNEQFF. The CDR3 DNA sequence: TGTGCCAGCAGCCCCCCGGGGGGAACATCGAGTTACAATGAGCAGTTCTTC.

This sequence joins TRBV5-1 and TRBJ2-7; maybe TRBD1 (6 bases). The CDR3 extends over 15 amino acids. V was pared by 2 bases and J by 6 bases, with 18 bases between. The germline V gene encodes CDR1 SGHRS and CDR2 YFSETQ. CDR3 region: CASSLQGRGGIEQYF. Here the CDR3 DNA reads TGCGCCAGCAGCTTACAGGGCCGCGGCGGCATCGAGCAGTACTTC. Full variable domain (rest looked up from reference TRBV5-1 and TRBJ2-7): KAGVTQTPRYLIKTRGQQVTLSCSPISGHRSVSWYQQTPGQGLQFLFEYFSETQRNKGNFPGRFSGRQFSNSRSEMNVSTLELGDSALYLCASSLQGRGGIEQYFGPGTRLTVT.

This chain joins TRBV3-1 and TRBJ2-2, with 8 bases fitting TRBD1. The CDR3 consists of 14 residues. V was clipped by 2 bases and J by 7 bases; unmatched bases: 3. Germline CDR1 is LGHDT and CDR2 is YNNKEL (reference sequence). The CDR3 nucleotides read TGTGCCAGCAGCCAATCAGGGGGCAACGGGGAGCTGTTTTTT. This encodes CASSQSGGNGELFF. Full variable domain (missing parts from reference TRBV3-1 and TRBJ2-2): DTAVSQTPKYLVTQMGNDKSIKCEQNLGHDTMYWYKQDSKKFLKIMFSYNNKELIINETVPNRFSPKSPDKAHLNLHINSLELGDSAVYFCASSQSGGNGELFFGEGSRLTVL.

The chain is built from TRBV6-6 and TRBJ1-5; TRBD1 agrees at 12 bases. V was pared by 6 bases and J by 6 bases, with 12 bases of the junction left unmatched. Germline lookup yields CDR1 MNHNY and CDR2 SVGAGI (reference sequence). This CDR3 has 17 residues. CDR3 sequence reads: CASRLSSGTGGSQPQHF. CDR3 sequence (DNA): TGTGCCAGCAGATTGAGCTCGGGGACAGGGGGCAGTCAGCCCCAGCATTTT.

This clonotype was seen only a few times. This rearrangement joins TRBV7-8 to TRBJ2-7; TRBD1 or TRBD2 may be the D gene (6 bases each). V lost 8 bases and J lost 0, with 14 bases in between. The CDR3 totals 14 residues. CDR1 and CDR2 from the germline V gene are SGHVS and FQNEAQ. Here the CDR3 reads CASRGSDSSYEQYF. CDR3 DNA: TGTGCCAGCCGGGGGTCGGACAGCTCCTACGAGCAGTACTTC.

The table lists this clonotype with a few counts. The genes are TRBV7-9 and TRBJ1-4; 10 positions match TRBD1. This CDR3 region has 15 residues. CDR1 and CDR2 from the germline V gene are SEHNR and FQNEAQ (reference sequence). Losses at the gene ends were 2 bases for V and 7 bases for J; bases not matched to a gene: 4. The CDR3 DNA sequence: TGTGCCAGCAGCTTATCGACAGGGGGCCTTGAAAAACTGTTTTTT. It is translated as CASSLSTGGLEKLFF.

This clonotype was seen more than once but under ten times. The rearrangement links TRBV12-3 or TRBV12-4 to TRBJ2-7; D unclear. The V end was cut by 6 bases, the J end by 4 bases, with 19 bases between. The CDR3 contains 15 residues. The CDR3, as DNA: TGTGCCAGCAGCTCCCCCAGCGCGATTGGATACGAGCAGTACTTC. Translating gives CASSSPSAIGYEQYF.

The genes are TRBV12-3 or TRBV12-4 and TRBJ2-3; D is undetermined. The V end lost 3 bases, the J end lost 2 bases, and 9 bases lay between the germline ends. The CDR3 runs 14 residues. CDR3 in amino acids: CASSFRQATDTQYF. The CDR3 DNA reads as TGTGCCAGCAGTTTCCGCCAAGCCACAGATACGCAGTATTTT.

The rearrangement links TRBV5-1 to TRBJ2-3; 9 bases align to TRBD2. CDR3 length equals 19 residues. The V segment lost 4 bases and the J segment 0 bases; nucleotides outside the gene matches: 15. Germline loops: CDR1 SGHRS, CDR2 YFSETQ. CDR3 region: CASSPGGGALSSSTDTQYF. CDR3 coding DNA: TGCGCCAGCAGCCCGGGCGGGGGGGCCTTAAGTAGTAGCACAGATACGCAGTATTTT.

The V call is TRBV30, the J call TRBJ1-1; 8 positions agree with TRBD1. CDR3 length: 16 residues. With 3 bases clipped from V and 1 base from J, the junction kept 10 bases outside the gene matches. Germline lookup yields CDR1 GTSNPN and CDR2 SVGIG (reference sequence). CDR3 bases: TGTGCCTGGAGAACCAGGGGGCGAGTGGGGAACACTGAAGCTTTCTTT. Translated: CAWRTRGRVGNTEAFF.

This chain's CDR3 is CASSQALAGGLVETQYF. The CDR3 DNA sequence: TGTGCCAGCAGCCAAGCGCTAGCGGGGGGGCTCGTAGAGACCCAGTACTTC. This rearrangement joins TRBV3-1 to TRBJ2-7; TRBD2 matches at 12 bases. The better agreement between TRBJ2-5 and the DNA end casts doubt on the J call. Germline lookup yields CDR1 LGHDT and CDR2 YNNKEL (reference sequence). This CDR3 contains 17 residues.

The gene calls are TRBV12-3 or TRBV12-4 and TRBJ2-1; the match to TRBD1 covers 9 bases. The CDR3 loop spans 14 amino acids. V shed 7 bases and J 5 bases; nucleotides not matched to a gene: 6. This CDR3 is CASKRGQGNNEQFF. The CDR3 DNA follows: TGTGCCAGCAAGAGGGGACAGGGCAACAATGAGCAGTTCTTC.

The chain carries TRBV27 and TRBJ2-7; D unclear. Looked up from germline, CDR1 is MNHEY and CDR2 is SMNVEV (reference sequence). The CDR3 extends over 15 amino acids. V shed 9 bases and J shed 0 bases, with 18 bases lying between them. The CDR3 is CASRAEALSSYEQYF. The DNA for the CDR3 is TGTGCCAGTAGGGCAGAAGCGCTCAGCTCCTACGAGCAGTACTTC.

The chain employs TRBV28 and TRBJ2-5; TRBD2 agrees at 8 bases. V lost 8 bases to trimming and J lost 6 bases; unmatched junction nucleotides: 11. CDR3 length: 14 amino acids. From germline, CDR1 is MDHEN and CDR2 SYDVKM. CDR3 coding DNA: TGTGCCAGCGCCGTAGCGGGGAGTCTTAAGACCCAGTACTTC. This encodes CASAVAGSLKTQYF.

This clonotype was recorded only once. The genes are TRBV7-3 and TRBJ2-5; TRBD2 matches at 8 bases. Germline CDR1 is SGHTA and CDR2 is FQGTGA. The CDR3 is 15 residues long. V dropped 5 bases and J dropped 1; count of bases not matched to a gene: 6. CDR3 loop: CASSPLAAGQETQYF. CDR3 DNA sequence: TGTGCCAGCAGCCCACTAGCGGCTGGCCAAGAGACCCAGTACTTC.